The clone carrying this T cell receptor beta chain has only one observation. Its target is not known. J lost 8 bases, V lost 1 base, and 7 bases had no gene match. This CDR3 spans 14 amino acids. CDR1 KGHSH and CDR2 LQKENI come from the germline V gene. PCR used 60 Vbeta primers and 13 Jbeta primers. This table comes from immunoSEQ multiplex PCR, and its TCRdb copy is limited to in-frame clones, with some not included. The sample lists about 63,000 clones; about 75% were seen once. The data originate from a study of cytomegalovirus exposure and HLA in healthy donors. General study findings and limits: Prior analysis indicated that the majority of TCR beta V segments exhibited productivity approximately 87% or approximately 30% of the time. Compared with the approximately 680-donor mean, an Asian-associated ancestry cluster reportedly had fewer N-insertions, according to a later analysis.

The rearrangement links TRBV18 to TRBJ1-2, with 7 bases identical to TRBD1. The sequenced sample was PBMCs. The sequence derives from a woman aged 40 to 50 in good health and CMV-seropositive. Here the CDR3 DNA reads TGTGCCAGCTCACCACGCGACACAGGGGAAGGCTACACCTTC. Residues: CASSPRDTGEGYTF. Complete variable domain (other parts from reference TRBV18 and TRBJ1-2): NAGVMQNPRHLVRRRGQEARLRCSPMKGHSHVYWYRQLPEEGLKFMVYLQKENIIDESGMPKERFSAEFPKEGPSILRIQQVVRGDSAAYFCASSPRDTGEGYTFGSGTRLTVV.